The entry below gives a single T cell receptor beta chain sequence along with its context. The sample is drawn from a study of OX40 agonist ivuxolimab in advanced cancers. Study background: Participants, around 80% male, averaged about 59 years of age, ranging from about 23 to 79.

The table came from immunoSEQ multiplex PCR; TCRdb's copy has only in-frame clones and leaves some out. The sample has around 61,000 clones, less than 85% seen once. The CDR3 spans 17 residues. Looked up from germline, CDR1 is SGDLS and CDR2 is YYNGEE. V lost 4 bases to trimming and J lost 3 bases, with 20 bases between them. This specimen consisted of CD4+ or CD8+ T cells sorted from blood, obtained in a trial of the OX40 agonist ivuxolimab. This TCR came from an adult with an advanced solid tumor such as melanoma, head and neck, liver or kidney cancer. The chain combines TRBV9 with TRBJ1-3, with D perhaps TRBD1 (5 bases). CDR3 in amino acids: CASSPRMVQVGGNTIYF. In nucleotides, the CDR3 is TGTGCCAGCAGCCCACGTATGGTACAGGTCGGTGGAAACACCATATATTTT.